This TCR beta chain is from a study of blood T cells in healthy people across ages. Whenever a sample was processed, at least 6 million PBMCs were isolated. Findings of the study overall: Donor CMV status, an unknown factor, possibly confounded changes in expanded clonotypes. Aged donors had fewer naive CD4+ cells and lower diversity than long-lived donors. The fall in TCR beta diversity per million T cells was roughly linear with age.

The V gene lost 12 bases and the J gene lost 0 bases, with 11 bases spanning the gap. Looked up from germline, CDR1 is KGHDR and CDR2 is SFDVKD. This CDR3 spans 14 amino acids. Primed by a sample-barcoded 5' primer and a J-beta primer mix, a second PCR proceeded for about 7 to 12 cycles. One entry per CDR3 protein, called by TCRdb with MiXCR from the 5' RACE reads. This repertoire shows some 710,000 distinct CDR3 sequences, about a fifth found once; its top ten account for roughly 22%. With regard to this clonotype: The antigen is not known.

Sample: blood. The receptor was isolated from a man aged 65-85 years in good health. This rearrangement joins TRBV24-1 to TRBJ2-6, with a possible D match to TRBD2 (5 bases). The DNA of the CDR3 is TGTGCCGTTGAGGGTATCTCTGGGGCCAACGTCCTGACTTTC. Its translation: CAVEGISGANVLTF.